Below are 3 T cell receptor beta chains sequenced from a single sample in a study of blood T cell repertoires in COVID-19. Here immunoSEQ multiplex PCR was the method, and the copy in TCRdb shows in-frame clones only, minus some. The sample gives 270,000 or so clones, roughly 90% of which show up once; about 4.6% is in the top ten. Sequences were obtained from peripheral blood. The receptors derive from a man aged 40-55 years with acute or convalescent COVID-19.

CDR3 residues: CASSLAPQLYEQYF. DNA of the CDR3: TGTGCCAGCAGCTTAGCGCCACAGCTCTACGAGCAGTACTTC. This chain connects TRBV7-8 to TRBJ2-7; D not resolved. This CDR3 has 14 amino acids. Trimming stripped 0 bases from V and 3 bases from J, with 9 bases between. Germline V CDR1 and CDR2: SGHVS, FQNEAQ. The full variable domain, with the rest looked up from reference TRBV7-8 and TRBJ2-7, is GAGVSQSPRYKVAKRGQDVALRCDPISGHVSLFWYQQALGQGPEFLTYFQNEAQLDKSGLPSDRFFAERPEGSVSTLKIQRTQQEDSAVYLCASSLAPQLYEQYFGPGTRLTVT.

V usage is TRBV5-1 and J usage is TRBJ1-1, with D possibly TRBD1 on 6 matching bases. Germline loops: CDR1 SGHRS, CDR2 YFSETQ. The CDR3 has 14 amino acids. V was pared by 5 bases and J by 4 bases, with 15 bases between. In nucleotides, the CDR3 is TGCGCCAGCAGTCCACAGGGATGGGTCACTGAAGCTTTCTTT. Its translation: CASSPQGWVTEAFF.

V gene TRBV5-1 combines with J gene TRBJ2-1, with TRBD2 as a possible D gene (6 bases). There are 15 residues in the CDR3. Germline V gene data show CDR1 as SGHRS and CDR2 as YFSETQ. The germline V and J ends were trimmed by 1 base and 0 bases, with 8 bases remaining between them. CDR3 loop: CASSLYGGSYNEQFF. The CDR3 DNA sequence: TGCGCCAGCAGCTTGTACGGGGGCTCCTACAATGAGCAGTTCTTC.